Below, 17 T cell receptor beta chains from the same sample are listed, as sequenced in a study of early T cells in non-severe SARS-CoV-2 infection. TCRdb passed the 5' RACE reads through MiXCR, listing each CDR3 protein once. The table has around 70,000 distinct CDR3 sequences, 9.1% seen once. The specimen sequenced was whole blood. The receptors were sampled from an adult who was a healthcare worker with PCR-confirmed SARS-CoV-2 infection or an uninfected control (not recorded which).

The genes are TRBV4-1 and TRBJ1-6; a weak D match, TRBD1 (6 bases). Deletions cut 3 bases from V and 8 bases from J, with 14 bases between. CDR1 and CDR2 from the germline V gene are MGHRA and YSYEKL. CDR3 length equals 15 residues. CDR3 nucleotides: TGCGCCAGCAGCCATCCCCCAGGGGCGGATTCACCCCTCCACTTT. It specifies CASSHPPGADSPLHF.

The chain joins TRBV7-9 to TRBJ1-1; TRBD1 agrees at 8 bases. V gave up 4 bases and J gave up 1 base; unmatched junction bases: 14. CDR3 length: 18 residues. CDR1 SEHNR and CDR2 FQNEAQ come from the germline V gene (reference sequence). The CDR3 sequence: CASSSVWAGQAKNTEAFF. In nucleotides, the CDR3 is TGTGCCAGCAGCTCCGTTTGGGCGGGACAGGCCAAGAACACTGAAGCTTTCTTT. The full variable domain, in which reference TRBV7-9 and TRBJ1-1 provide the parts outside the CDR3, is DTGVSQNPRHKITKRGQNVTFRCDPISEHNRLYWYRQTLGQGPEFLTYFQNEAQLEKSRLLSDRFSAERPKGSFSTLEIQRTEQGDSAMYLCASSSVWAGQAKNTEAFFGQGTRLTVV.

There are a few counts of this clonotype. J is TRBJ2-7 and V is TRBV7-8; 7 bases are shared with TRBD1. CDR3 length equals 15 residues. Losses at the gene ends were 5 bases for V and 0 bases for J; bases not matched to a gene: 7. Germline V gene lookup returns CDR1 SGHVS and CDR2 FQNEAQ. CDR3 bases: TGTGCCAGCAGCCCGCCGGGACAGAGCTCCTACGAGCAGTACTTC. Amino acid sequence: CASSPPGQSSYEQYF.

This clonotype has at least ten counts. V gene TRBV2 combines with J gene TRBJ2-3, with D perhaps TRBD1 (5 bases). The CDR3 has 14 residues. V lost 7 bases to trimming and J lost 0 bases, with 11 bases between them. Per the germline V gene, CDR1 is SNHLY and CDR2 is FYNNEI. CDR3 nucleotide sequence: TGTGCCAGCATCAGCCCAGGGAGCACAGATACGCAGTATTTT. The encoded protein is CASISPGSTDTQYF.

This clonotype was observed a few times. The chain combines TRBV4-2 with TRBJ1-5, with D maybe TRBD1 (6 bases). The germline V gene encodes CDR1 LGHNA and CDR2 YNFKEQ. Deletions cut 0 bases from V and 7 bases from J, with 10 bases between. The length of the CDR3 is 14 residues. CDR3 region: CASSQDPGEQPQHF. In DNA form, the CDR3 reads TGTGCCAGCAGCCAAGATCCAGGGGAGCAGCCCCAGCATTTT.

V is TRBV3-1 and J is TRBJ2-1; 12 bases fit TRBD2. CDR3 length equals 14 residues. V lost 8 bases and J lost 5; bases outside the gene matches: 4. Germline V CDR1 and CDR2: LGHDT, YNNKEL (reference sequence). The CDR3: CASVGLAGNNEQFF. The CDR3 bases are TGTGCCAGCGTTGGACTAGCGGGAAACAATGAGCAGTTCTTC.

This clonotype showed up many times. The V gene is TRBV18, the J gene TRBJ1-5, with D hard to call. V lost 6 bases, J lost 1 base, and 7 bases lay in between. This CDR3 region has 13 residues. CDR1 is KGHSH and CDR2 is LQKENI in the germline V gene. The DNA of the CDR3 is TGTGCCAGCTCGTGGAGCAGCAATCAGCCCCAGCATTTT. Its translation: CASSWSSNQPQHF.

The chain recombines TRBV9 with TRBJ2-1; D uncertain. The CDR3 totals 15 residues. Trimming pared 0 bases from V and 0 bases from J, leaving 7 bases between. Germline CDR1 SGDLS, CDR2 YYNGEE. The CDR3 nucleotides are TGTGCCAGCAGCGTAGGTCCTTTCTCCTACAATGAGCAGTTCTTC. It yields the protein CASSVGPFSYNEQFF.

This clonotype was detected only a few times. This chain uses TRBV20-1 with TRBJ2-5; TRBD1 matches 12 bases. With 5 bases clipped from V and 7 bases from J, the junction kept 11 bases outside the gene matches. The CDR3 length is 15 residues. The germline V gene encodes CDR1 DFQATT and CDR2 SNEGSKA (reference sequence). CDR3 residues: CSAQDRDRGRVTQYF. As DNA, the CDR3 is TGCAGTGCTCAAGACCGGGACAGGGGGCGAGTGACCCAGTACTTC.

This clonotype showed up just a few times. A read error may account for a junction end that differs from germline. The rearrangement joins TRBV29-1 to TRBJ2-3; 11 bases are a match to TRBD2. The CDR3 loop spans 14 amino acids. Germline V gives CDR1 SQVTM, CDR2 ANQGSEA. The CDR3 reads CSVETSGSIDTQYF. The CDR3 DNA follows: TGCAGCGTTGAAACTAGCGGGAGCATAGATACGCAGTATTTT.

This clonotype was seen only a few times. V usage is TRBV7-2 and J usage is TRBJ2-7, with a weak D call TRBD2 (6 bases). The CDR3 length is 14 residues. Germline CDR1 reads SGHTA; CDR2 reads FQGNSA. V was pared by 5 bases and J by 0 bases, with 11 bases between. The CDR3 region has the DNA TGTGCCAGCAGCCTGGGACTGACCTCCTACGAGCAGTACTTC. Residues: CASSLGLTSYEQYF.

In this sample, this clonotype turned up a few times. The chain uses TRBV10-3 and TRBJ1-1, with D possibly being TRBD1 (6 bases). Germline-derived CDR1 and CDR2 are ENHRY and SYGVKD. This CDR3 is built from 17 residues. Trimming took off 0 bases at V and 7 bases at J, with 21 bases between the two ends. This CDR3 is CAISESDVGAGAGEAFF. CDR3 DNA sequence: TGTGCCATCAGTGAGTCGGATGTTGGGGCGGGGGCAGGTGAAGCTTTCTTT.

The chain employs TRBV7-2 and TRBJ2-3; D unclear. This CDR3 is 14 amino acids long. The germline gives CDR1 SGHTA, CDR2 FQGNSA. Trimming stripped 2 bases from V and 6 bases from J, with 12 bases between. The DNA of the CDR3 is TGTGCCAGCAGCTTAAGACTGGGTCTCGATACGCAGTATTTT. Its protein product is CASSLRLGLDTQYF.

This clonotype has ten or more counts. The rearrangement uses TRBV20-1 and TRBJ2-1; 9 nucleotides line up with TRBD2. Looked up from germline, CDR1 is DFQATT and CDR2 is SNEGSKA (reference sequence). This CDR3 has 14 amino acids. Trimming cost V 6 bases and J 8 bases; bases outside gene matches: 11. The CDR3 nucleotides are TGCAGTGCCGATCTTAGCGGGAGTACCGATGAGCAGTTCTTC. The encoded protein is CSADLSGSTDEQFF.

The sample holds a few counts of this clonotype. This chain uses TRBV20-1 with TRBJ2-2; 7 bases align to TRBD2. Germline CDR1 reads DFQATT; CDR2 reads SNEGSKA (reference sequence). CDR3 length equals 16 residues. With 1 base clipped from V and 0 bases from J, the junction kept 5 bases outside the gene matches. CDR3 nucleotide sequence: TGCAGTGCTAGAGGGCGGCTAGCGGCGAACACCGGGGAGCTGTTTTTT. Its translation: CSARGRLAANTGELFF.

This clonotype has a handful of counts. The chain uses TRBV27 and TRBJ2-3, with 7 bases identical to TRBD2. With V trimmed by 6 bases and J by 2 bases, 14 bases remained unmatched. The CDR3 runs 17 residues. The germline CDR1 and CDR2 sequences are MNHEY and SMNVEV (reference sequence). CDR3 coding DNA: TGTGCCAGCAGAACCGCTCTCGGAGCGGGGCTCACAGATACGCAGTATTTT. The encoded protein is CASRTALGAGLTDTQYF.

This clonotype has at least ten counts. The chain joins TRBV18 to TRBJ2-1; D possibly corresponds to TRBD1 (5 bases). The V gene lost 1 base and the J gene lost 6 bases, with 10 bases spanning the gap. The CDR3 is 14 amino acids. Looked up from germline, CDR1 is KGHSH and CDR2 is LQKENI. The CDR3 bases are TGTGCCAGCTCACCACTTATAGGGGTCAATGAGCAGTTCTTC. It translates to CASSPLIGVNEQFF.